A single sample gave rise to the 5 T cell receptor beta chains below, sequenced in a study of shared clonotypes between healthy human individuals. The table came from immunoSEQ multiplex PCR; TCRdb's copy has only in-frame clones and leaves some out. The top ten hold roughly 1% of the sample, which has roughly 2,000,000 clones, around 96% seen once. Selected positively for CCR7 and CD45RO-negative, naive CD8 cells excluded terminally differentiated effector memory CD45RA+ cells. Sequencing was done on a sample of naive CD8+ T cells sorted from blood. The receptors here all came from a man aged 18-30 years in good health.

The chain links TRBV10-2 to TRBJ1-1, with D hard to call. The CDR3 has 14 residues. Germline V lookup: CDR1 WSHSY, CDR2 SAAADI. V lost 2 bases, J lost 0 bases, and 7 bases lay in between. The CDR3 nucleotides read TGCGCCAGCAGTGAGCAGCCCCTGAACACTGAAGCTTTCTTT. Translating it yields CASSEQPLNTEAFF.

This chain connects TRBV7-8 to TRBJ2-7, with 7 bases matching TRBD1. Germline values: CDR1 SGHVS, CDR2 FQNEAQ. This CDR3 contains 15 residues. V lost 2 bases and J lost 2; bases outside the gene matches: 6. The CDR3: CASSLIAGTAYEQYF. The DNA of the CDR3 is TGTGCCAGCAGCTTAATAGCTGGGACAGCCTACGAGCAGTACTTC.

The chain uses TRBV11-3 and TRBJ2-7, with a possible D match to TRBD1 (5 bases). CDR3 length equals 14 residues. The germline V gene has CDR1 SGHNT and CDR2 YENEEA. V was cut by 4 bases and J by 2 bases, with 12 bases left in between. CDR3 region: CASSSGDSPYEQYF. DNA for the CDR3: TGTGCCAGCAGCTCGGGCGACAGTCCCTACGAGCAGTACTTC.

This chain joins TRBV28 and TRBJ2-1; TRBD2 aligns across 9 bases. The ends lost 3 bases at V and 4 bases at J; junction bases unmatched: 13. Germline-derived CDR1 and CDR2 are MDHEN and SYDVKM. The CDR3 is made up of 18 amino acids. In nucleotides, the CDR3 is TGTGCCAGCAGTTTCCCTGAACTGGGCGGGGGGGTATACAATGAGCAGTTCTTC. Amino acid sequence: CASSFPELGGGVYNEQFF.

J is TRBJ1-6 and V is TRBV25-1, with 9 bases matching TRBD1. CDR1 is MGHDK and CDR2 is SYGVNS in the germline V gene. The CDR3 has 17 amino acids. V lost 3 bases, J lost 6 bases, and 9 bases stayed unmatched. The CDR3, as DNA: TGTGCCAGCAGTGACCTAAATACAGGGGGCAGTAATTCACCCCTCCACTTT. Translated, it gives CASSDLNTGGSNSPLHF.